Included here is one TCR beta chain sequence, with context. As yet, its antigen is unknown. This sample is part of a study of cytomegalovirus exposure and HLA in healthy donors. Study-wide background: Some 90 million unique TCRs from HLA-typed donors were held in an early data release. Study conclusions and caveats: Certain sequence variants were highly shared and formed a cluster, and this cluster was likely a sequencing artifact. Further analysis, carried out later, found HLA-associated TCR beta chains more clonally expanded than equally common other chains.

The PCR ran on 60 Vbeta and 13 Jbeta primers. The table came from immunoSEQ multiplex PCR; TCRdb's copy has only in-frame clones and leaves some out. Of around 150,000 clones detected, 88% appear once; the ten largest clones hold roughly 0.5%. V was clipped by 5 bases and J by 2 bases; unmatched bases: 6. The CDR3 sequence is 14 residues long. Germline lookup yields CDR1 SGHRS and CDR2 YFSETQ. The TCR comes from a woman in her thirties or forties in good health and CMV-seronegative. This chain joins TRBV5-1 and TRBJ2-7; TRBD2 matches 8 bases. Sequencing was done on a sample of PBMCs. The CDR3 here is CASRRTSQPYEQYF. CDR3 coding DNA: TGCGCCAGCAGGAGGACTAGCCAACCCTACGAGCAGTACTTC.